These 21 T cell receptor beta chains originate from one sample sequenced in a study of cytomegalovirus exposure and HLA in healthy donors. PCR amplification relied on 60 Vbeta primers (plus 13 Jbeta primers). Method: immunoSEQ multiplex PCR; TCRdb's copy keeps in-frame clones and lacks some. Of approximately 170,000 clones in the sample, around 85% were seen once. Sequenced: PBMCs. The receptors shown here come from a boy aged 2 to 10 in good health and CMV-seronegative.

This chain connects TRBV7-8 to TRBJ2-1; 7 positions match TRBD2. The CDR3 contains 15 residues. Germline V gene sequence: CDR1 SGHVS, CDR2 FQNEAQ. J lost 7 bases, V lost 4 bases, and 10 bases had no gene match. The CDR3 loop is CASSSIAGLGNEQFF. CDR3 coding DNA: TGTGCCAGCAGCTCCATAGCGGGCCTGGGGAATGAGCAGTTCTTC.

The chain couples TRBV4-1 to TRBJ1-4; D gene unclear. V was clipped by 1 base and J by 4 bases, with 19 bases between them. Germline-derived CDR1 and CDR2 are MGHRA and YSYEKL. The CDR3 totals 18 residues. The CDR3 protein is CASSQGRAVRSSNEKLFF. The DNA for the CDR3 is TGCGCCAGCAGCCAAGGGAGGGCAGTTCGGAGTAGTAATGAAAAACTGTTTTTT.

The chain couples TRBV28 to TRBJ1-5; a possible D gene is TRBD1 (5 bases). This CDR3 is 15 amino acids long. Germline lookup yields CDR1 MDHEN and CDR2 SYDVKM. The germline V and J ends were trimmed by 6 bases and 2 bases, with 14 bases remaining between them. Here the CDR3 DNA reads TGTGCCAGCAGACGGAGCAGGGCGGGCAATCAGCCCCAGCATTTT. Its translation: CASRRSRAGNQPQHF.

This chain uses TRBV29-1 with TRBJ2-2, with 12 positions matching TRBD1. The CDR3 extends over 17 amino acids. The germline V gene encodes CDR1 SQVTM and CDR2 ANQGSEA. The J segment lost 6 bases and the V segment lost 5 bases, leaving 13 bases of the junction unmatched. The DNA for the CDR3 is TGCAGCGTTCTCCCTAGGTTGGGACAGGGGGCTGCCGGGGAGCTGTTTTTT. This gives the protein CSVLPRLGQGAAGELFF.

V is TRBV27 and J is TRBJ1-5; 9 bases are shared with TRBD1. V lost 7 bases and J lost 4; bases outside the gene matches: 5. CDR1 is MNHEY, CDR2 SMNVEV, per germline (reference sequence). The CDR3 runs 14 residues. CDR3 sequence (DNA): TGTGCCAGCAAGCCGGGACAGGGAAATCAGCCCCAGCATTTT. Translation gives CASKPGQGNQPQHF.

The chain uses TRBV9 and TRBJ2-5, with 8 bases identical to TRBD1. J was trimmed by 5 bases and V by 2 bases; bases with no gene match: 11. This CDR3 is built from 16 residues. Per the germline V gene, CDR1 is SGDLS and CDR2 is YYNGEE. The CDR3 region has the DNA TGTGCCAGCAGCGTCTTTACTGGGACAGGCGGGGAGACCCAGTACTTC. Its protein product is CASSVFTGTGGETQYF.

The chain couples TRBV11-1 to TRBJ1-2; 9 nucleotides line up with TRBD1. Trimming removed 5 bases from V and 8 bases from J; junction bases left unmatched: 6. The CDR3 runs 13 residues. Per germline, CDR1 SGHAT and CDR2 FQDESV (reference sequence). For the CDR3, the DNA is TGTGCCAGCAGCGGGACAGGGAAAAGGGGCTACACCTTC. This encodes CASSGTGKRGYTF.

The V call is TRBV7-6, the J call TRBJ2-1, with D uncertain. The CDR3 covers 17 residues. Germline CDR1 SGHVS, CDR2 FNYEAQ. V was trimmed by 1 base and J by 4 bases, leaving 17 bases between them. The CDR3 DNA follows: TGTGCCAGCAGCTTAGGACAAGCCCGTAAAGATTACAATGAGCAGTTCTTC. Its protein product is CASSLGQARKDYNEQFF.

Only a few counts were recorded for this clone. The rearrangement uses TRBV4-1 and TRBJ2-1; 7 nucleotides line up with TRBD2. Germline CDR1 and CDR2: MGHRA and YSYEKL. The V gene end was trimmed by 2 bases and the J gene end by 5 bases; junction bases not matched to a gene: 15. This CDR3 is 18 amino acids long. The CDR3: CASSQYPVLGRGHNEQFF. The CDR3 DNA follows: TGCGCCAGCAGCCAATATCCGGTACTGGGGAGGGGACACAATGAGCAGTTCTTC.

V usage is TRBV7-3 and J usage is TRBJ2-2; D perhaps matches TRBD2 (6 bases). In germline, CDR1 is SGHTA, CDR2 FQGTGA. Deletions cut 3 bases from V and 2 bases from J, with 10 bases between. The CDR3 length is 15 residues. The CDR3 region has the DNA TGTGCCAGCAGCTTGAGGGGAGGAAACACCGGGGAGCTGTTTTTT. Translated, it gives CASSLRGGNTGELFF.

DNA of the CDR3: TGCGCCAGCAGCTTGGGATGGACAGGGGTCACCGGGGAGCTGTTTTTT. Translating it yields CASSLGWTGVTGELFF. J is TRBJ2-2 and V is TRBV5-1; 9 nucleotides line up with TRBD1. V was pared by 0 bases and J by 4 bases, with 4 bases of the junction left unmatched. The CDR3 totals 16 residues. In germline, CDR1 is SGHRS, CDR2 YFSETQ.

The chain couples TRBV21-1 to TRBJ2-4; the D call in the table, TRBD1, was not verified against the DNA. TRBV21-1 is a listed pseudogene. The CDR3 sequence is 16 residues long. This CDR3 is CASKGQGIIAKNIQYF. The CDR3 coding sequence is TGTGCCAGCAAGGGACAGGGGATTATAGCCAAAAACATTCAGTACTTC.

This chain links TRBV6-1 with TRBJ2-1; D may be TRBD1 (5 bases). Germline CDR1 reads MNHNS; CDR2 reads SASEGT. The CDR3 length is 13 residues. V lost 7 bases to trimming and J lost 4 bases, with 11 bases between them. CDR3 sequence (DNA): TGTGCCAGCACCGTCGACAGTTACAATGAGCAGTTCTTC. Translation: CASTVDSYNEQFF.

The chain is built from TRBV4-1 and TRBJ1-1; D not resolved. V lost 0 bases, J lost 0 bases, and 14 bases lay in between. In germline, CDR1 is MGHRA, CDR2 YSYEKL. CDR3 length: 17 amino acids. The CDR3 spells CASSQDKARRLNTEAFF. The DNA for the CDR3 is TGCGCCAGCAGCCAAGATAAGGCCAGGCGATTGAACACTGAAGCTTTCTTT.

The genes are TRBV7-9 and TRBJ1-5; D is unresolved. V was clipped by 7 bases and J by 1 base, with 23 bases between them. This CDR3 contains 18 residues. The V gene's germline CDR1 is SEHNR and CDR2 FQNEAQ (reference sequence). The CDR3 region has the DNA TGTGCCAGCACCACCGGGAGCAGTGGGGTATTGAGCAATCAGCCCCAGCATTTT. This gives the protein CASTTGSSGVLSNQPQHF.

V usage is TRBV7-9 and J usage is TRBJ2-7, with 8 bases lining up with TRBD1. The germline CDR1 and CDR2 sequences are SEHNR and FQNEAQ (reference sequence). The CDR3 has 14 amino acids. The CDR3 DNA reads as TGTGCCAGCAGTTTAGATCAGGGGGCGCGTGAGCAGTACGTC. It is translated as CASSLDQGAREQYV.

V gene TRBV6-5 combines with J gene TRBJ2-5; 7 bases agree with TRBD2. The CDR3 has 14 residues. Germline-derived CDR1 and CDR2 are MNHEY and SVGAGI. V gave up 5 bases and J gave up 3 bases; unmatched junction bases: 6. This CDR3 is CASSRDRGEETQYF. In DNA, the CDR3 is TGTGCCAGCAGTCGGGACCGGGGGGAAGAGACCCAGTACTTC.

V is TRBV6-5 and J is TRBJ1-5; D remains unclear. Germline V lookup: CDR1 MNHEY, CDR2 SVGAGI. The V and J ends lost 0 bases and 2 bases respectively, with 8 bases between them. The CDR3 totals 15 residues. The CDR3 sequence is CASSYSPGRNQPQHF. The CDR3 nucleotides are TGTGCCAGCAGTTACTCGCCTGGCCGCAATCAGCCCCAGCATTTT.

V usage is TRBV4-1 and J usage is TRBJ1-1; no clear D. Deletions cut 0 bases from V and 4 bases from J, with 18 bases between. Germline V gene sequence: CDR1 MGHRA, CDR2 YSYEKL. This CDR3 comprises 17 residues. DNA for the CDR3: TGCGCCAGCAGCCAAGATCGGGATTGGGCCTTGGGCACTGAAGCTTTCTTT. Its translation: CASSQDRDWALGTEAFF.

The J gene is TRBJ1-2, the V gene TRBV6-5, with unresolved D. The CDR3 contains 14 residues. V was shortened by 2 bases and J by 1 base, with 8 bases between the two germline ends. Germline lookup yields CDR1 MNHEY and CDR2 SVGAGI. The DNA for the CDR3 is TGTGCCAGCAGTTACCGAGCACTTAACTATGGCTACACCTTC. Translating gives CASSYRALNYGYTF.

The V call is TRBV5-4, the J call TRBJ1-1; no clear D. Germline V gene data show CDR1 as SGHNT and CDR2 as YYREEE (reference sequence). The CDR3 runs 13 residues. V was cut by 4 bases and J by 5 bases, with 12 bases left in between. The CDR3 coding sequence is TGTGCCAGCAGCGATGACTGGCGAACTGAAGCTTTCTTT. This encodes CASSDDWRTEAFF. The complete variable domain, with remaining parts taken from reference TRBV5-4 and TRBJ1-1, reads ETGVTQSPTHLIKTRGQQVTLRCSSQSGHNTVSWYQQALGQGPQFIFQYYREEENGRGNFPPRFSGLQFPNYSSELNVNALELDDSALYLCASSDDWRTEAFFGQGTRLTVV.